This T cell receptor beta chain was retrieved from a study of blood T cell repertoires in COVID-19. Study in general: Collection of acute and convalescent COVID-19 samples took place in the United States, Italy and Spain. PBMCs, B-cell-depleted T cells, or T cells provided the cDNA or gDNA that made up the material.

TCRdb keeps only in-frame clones here, not all; method: immunoSEQ multiplex PCR. The repertoire has 310,000 or so clones, almost 90% of them found once; the top ten carry around 1.7%. The specimen sequenced was PBMCs or T cells enriched from blood (not recorded which). The clonotype was recovered from a young woman with acute COVID-19.

The CDR3 spells CASSFRGANEQYF. Here the CDR3 DNA reads TGTGCCAGCAGCTTTCGTGGGGCCAACGAGCAGTACTTC. This chain connects TRBV11-1 to TRBJ2-7, with D possibly TRBD1 on 5 matching bases. CDR3 length: 13 amino acids. The V gene's germline CDR1 is SGHAT and CDR2 FQDESV (reference sequence). Trimming stripped 3 bases from V and 5 bases from J, with 11 bases between.